This T cell receptor (beta chain) was observed in a study of blood T cell repertoires in COVID-19. Overall study context: Sample material is recorded as cDNA or gDNA derived from T cells, B-cell-depleted T cells, or PBMCs.

Profiling relied on immunoSEQ multiplex PCR, and the TCRdb table lists in-frame clones only, not all of them. The sample comprises tens of thousands of clones, about 80% of which are singletons, and approximately 15% rests with the top ten. In germline, CDR1 is MGHDK, CDR2 SYGVNS. CDR3 length: 13 residues. V was trimmed by 4 bases and J by 4 bases, leaving 7 bases between them. Sample: peripheral blood. The chain links TRBV25-1 to TRBJ2-2; TRBD2 might be the D (5 bases). The receptor was isolated from a man between 65 and 79 years old with acute or convalescent COVID-19. In DNA, the CDR3 is TGTGCCAGCAGTGTGAGGGCCACCGGGGAGCTGTTTTTT. Protein: CASSVRATGELFF.